One TCR beta chain is described in this entry. The antigen is not known. Clones were read by immunoSEQ multiplex PCR, and TCRdb kept only the in-frame ones, dropping some. The table has about 10,000 clones, approximately 63% seen once. This specimen belongs to a study of OX40 agonist ivuxolimab in advanced cancers. The study, taken as a whole, reports: Relative to CD4+ cells, CD8+ T cells on average had more expanded clones. There was clonal expansion of CD4+ and CD8+ blood T cells by week 6 at 0.1 to 3.0 mg/kg. The study did not work out the antigen specificity of the expanded peripheral T cells.

Trimming took 2 bases from V and 0 from J; bases not matched to a gene: 7. Germline loops: CDR1 SGHTA, CDR2 FQGNSA. The CDR3 extends over 16 amino acids. J is TRBJ2-7 and V is TRBV7-2, with 7 bases aligning to TRBD2. This TCR was sampled from an adult with an advanced solid tumor such as melanoma, head and neck, liver or kidney cancer. The sequencing here drew on CD4+ or CD8+ T cells sorted from blood, taken in a trial of the OX40 agonist ivuxolimab. CDR3 sequence (DNA): TGTGCCAGCAGCTTACGGACTAGGAGGGACTCCTACGAGCAGTACTTC. Protein sequence: CASSLRTRRDSYEQYF.